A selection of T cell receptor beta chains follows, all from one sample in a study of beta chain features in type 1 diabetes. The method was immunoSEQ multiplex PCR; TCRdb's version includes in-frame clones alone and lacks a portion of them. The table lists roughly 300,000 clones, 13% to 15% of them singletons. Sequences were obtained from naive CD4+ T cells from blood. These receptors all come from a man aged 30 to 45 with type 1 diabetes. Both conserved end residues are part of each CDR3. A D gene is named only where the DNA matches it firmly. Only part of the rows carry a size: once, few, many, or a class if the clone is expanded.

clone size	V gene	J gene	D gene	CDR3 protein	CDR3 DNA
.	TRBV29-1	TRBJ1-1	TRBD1	CSVNRQGTEAFF	TGCAGCGTTAACCGACAGGGGACTGAAGCTTTCTTT
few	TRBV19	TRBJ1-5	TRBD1	CASSYQGASNQPQHF	TGTGCCAGTAGTTACCAGGGGGCAAGCAATCAGCCCCAGCATTTT
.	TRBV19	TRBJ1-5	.	CASKGDQPQHF	TGTGCCAGTAAGGGGGATCAGCCCCAGCATTTT
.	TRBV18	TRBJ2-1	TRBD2	CASSPRLAGGVNEQFF	TGTGCCAGCTCACCTCGACTAGCGGGAGGGGTAAATGAGCAGTTCTTC
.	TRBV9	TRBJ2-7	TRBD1	CASSPGTASYEQYF	TGTGCCAGCAGTCCCGGGACAGCGTCCTACGAGCAGTACTTC
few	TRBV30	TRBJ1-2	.	CAWSLSGAEGYTF	TGTGCCTGGAGCTTATCAGGGGCGGAGGGCTACACCTTC
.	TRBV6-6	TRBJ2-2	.	CASIWDSENTGELFF	TGTGCCAGCATATGGGATAGCGAAAACACCGGGGAGCTGTTTTTT
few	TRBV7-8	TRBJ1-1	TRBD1	CASSLTGDTEAFF	TGTGCCAGCAGCTTAACAGGGGACACTGAAGCTTTCTTT
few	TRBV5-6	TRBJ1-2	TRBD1	CASNLDRVGGYTF	TGTGCCAGCAATTTGGACAGGGTGGGCGGCTACACCTTC
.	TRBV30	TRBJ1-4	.	CAWSVRGEKLFF	TGTGCCTGGAGTGTACGGGGTGAAAAACTGTTTTTT
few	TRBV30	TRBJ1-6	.	CAWSVSGSPLHF	TGTGCCTGGAGTGTATCAGGGTCACCCCTCCACTTT
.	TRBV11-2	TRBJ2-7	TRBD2	CASSRTSGSSYEQYF	TGTGCCAGCAGCCGGACTAGCGGGAGCTCCTACGAGCAGTACTTC
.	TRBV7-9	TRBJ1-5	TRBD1	CASSYWGQGRNQPQHF	TGTGCCAGCAGCTATTGGGGACAGGGACGCAATCAGCCCCAGCATTTT
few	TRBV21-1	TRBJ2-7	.	CASSKGPELAPCYEQYF	TGTGCCAGCAGCAAAGGACCGGAGCTAGCGCCGTGCTACGAGCAGTACTTC
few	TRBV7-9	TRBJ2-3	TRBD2	CASSHILSGRADTQYF	TGTGCCAGCAGCCACATTCTTAGCGGGAGGGCAGATACGCAGTATTTT
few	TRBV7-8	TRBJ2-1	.	CASSLRGGGNEQFF	TGTGCCAGCAGCTTGCGAGGAGGCGGCAATGAGCAGTTCTTC
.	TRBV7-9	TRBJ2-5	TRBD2	CASSPYRLAAIQETQYF	TGTGCCAGCAGCCCCTATCGACTAGCGGCAATCCAAGAGACCCAGTACTTC
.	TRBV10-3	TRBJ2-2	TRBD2	CAISIAGAGELFF	TGTGCCATCAGTATAGCGGGTGCCGGGGAGCTGTTTTTT
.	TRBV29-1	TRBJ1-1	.	CSVHGGAFEAFF	TGCAGCGTCCACGGGGGGGCTTTTGAAGCTTTCTTT
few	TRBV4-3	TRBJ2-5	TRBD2	CASSQEPLAGVGTQYF	TGCGCCAGCAGCCAAGAGCCCCTAGCGGGAGTCGGGACCCAGTACTTC
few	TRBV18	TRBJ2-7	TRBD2	CASSSSTSGSYEQYF	TGTGCCAGCTCATCTTCGACTAGCGGGAGCTACGAGCAGTACTTC
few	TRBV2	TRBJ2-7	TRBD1	CASRLTGETYGEQYF	TGTGCCAGCAGGCTTACAGGGGAGACTTACGGGGAGCAGTACTTC
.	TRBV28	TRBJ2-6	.	CASRTPTAAGANVLTF	TGTGCCAGCAGAACTCCCACAGCTGCTGGGGCCAACGTCCTGACTTTC
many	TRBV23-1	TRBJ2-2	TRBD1	CASSQPTGAVFF	TGCGCCAGCAGTCAACCAACAGGGGCGGTGTTTTTT
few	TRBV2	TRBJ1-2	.	CASSLLLRELGGYTF	TGTGCCAGCAGTCTTCTTCTCAGGGAACTGGGAGGCTACACCTTC
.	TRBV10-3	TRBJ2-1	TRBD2	CAISEGTSGGNEQFF	TGTGCCATCAGTGAGGGGACTAGCGGGGGCAATGAGCAGTTCTTC
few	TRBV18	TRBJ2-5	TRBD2	CASSPREGQETQYF	TGTGCCAGCTCTCCCCGGGAGGGCCAAGAGACCCAGTACTTC
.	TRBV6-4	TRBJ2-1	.	CASSDSGEGQFF	TGTGCCAGCAGTGACTCTGGAGAGGGTCAGTTCTTC
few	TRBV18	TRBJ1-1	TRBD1	CASSPDRGLNTEAFF	TGTGCCAGCTCACCGGACAGGGGTTTGAACACTGAAGCTTTCTTT
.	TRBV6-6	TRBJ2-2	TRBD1	CASSYRTGGNTGELFF	TGTGCCAGCAGTTACCGGACAGGGGGAAACACCGGGGAGCTGTTTTTT
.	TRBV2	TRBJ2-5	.	CASTRGGAGGETQYF	TGTGCCAGCACCCGGGGGGGAGCAGGGGGAGAGACCCAGTACTTC
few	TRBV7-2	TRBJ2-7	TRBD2	CASSPVGTSGTYEQYF	TGTGCCAGCAGCCCCGTGGGGACTAGCGGAACCTACGAGCAGTACTTC
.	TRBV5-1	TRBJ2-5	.	CASSPFLQGLETQYF	TGCGCCAGCAGCCCCTTTCTACAGGGTTTGGAGACCCAGTACTTC
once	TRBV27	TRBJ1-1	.	CASSAGTSPGNTEAFF	TGTGCCAGCAGTGCCGGGACATCCCCGGGGAACACTGAAGCTTTCTTT
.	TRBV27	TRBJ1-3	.	CASSLSAGNTIYF	TGTGCCAGCAGTTTGAGTGCTGGAAACACCATATATTTT
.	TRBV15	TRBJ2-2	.	CATSRDRNSLGELFF	TGTGCCACCAGCAGAGACCGGAATAGCCTGGGGGAGCTGTTTTTT
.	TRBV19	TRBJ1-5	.	CASSLYPGGMGGQPQHF	TGTGCCAGTAGTCTCTACCCCGGAGGGATGGGTGGTCAGCCCCAGCATTTT
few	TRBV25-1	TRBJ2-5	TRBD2	CASSDLREAKTQYF	TGTGCCAGCAGTGACTTGCGGGAGGCGAAGACCCAGTACTTC
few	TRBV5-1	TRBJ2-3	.	CASSIHTDTQYF	TGCGCCAGCAGCATCCACACAGATACGCAGTATTTT